This T cell receptor (beta chain) derives from a study of blood T cells in healthy people across ages. Findings of the study overall: When one million T cells were used, diversity estimates were thought to be underestimates.

This clonotype was recorded a few times. No antigen is known for it. Every sample yielded at least 6.5 million isolated PBMCs. For the second PCR, which ran for about 6 to 11 cycles, a sample-barcoded 5' primer and a J-beta primer mix were used. TCRdb re-analysed the 5' RACE reads in MiXCR, keeping a single row per CDR3 protein. This sample has fewer than 950,000 distinct CDR3 sequences, with under 40% found just once. Trimming took off 0 bases at V and 10 bases at J, with 16 bases between the two ends. The length of the CDR3 is 14 residues. Germline CDR1 is DFQATT and CDR2 is SNEGSKA (reference sequence).

Sequenced sample: blood. The sequence was collected from a young man in good health. This chain connects TRBV20-1 to TRBJ2-1; no firm D call. Written as DNA, the CDR3 is TGCAGTGCTAGAGATAATGAAGTAATCAGGGAGCAGTTCTTC. Protein sequence: CSARDNEVIREQFF.